This passage covers 27 T cell receptor beta chains from one sample sequenced in a study of T cells after posttransplantation cyclophosphamide. Libraries were prepared by immunoSEQ multiplex PCR; TCRdb keeps only in-frame clonotypes and omits some of them. The sample lists roughly 19,000 clones; 85% to 90% were seen once. Sampled 1 year posttransplant, controls received myeloablative marrow transplants, methotrexate and a calcineurin inhibitor. Sequencing was performed on PBMCs, taken less than 400 days after allogeneic stem cell transplant with calcineurin inhibitor and methotrexate. These receptors were obtained from a female patient aged 25-40 years who received an allogeneic stem cell transplant from an unrelated donor, was CMV-positive, and had acute and chronic GVHD. Some T cells may trace back to the graft donor.

This clone was recorded only once. The chain uses TRBV20-1 and TRBJ2-1, with D maybe TRBD1 (5 bases). CDR3 size: 11 residues. V was trimmed by 0 bases and J by 15 bases, leaving 12 bases between them. Germline values: CDR1 DFQATT, CDR2 SNEGSKA (reference sequence). CDR3 coding DNA: TGCAGTGCTAGAGAAACAACCCAGGGGTTCTTC. It codes for CSARETTQGFF.

The V gene is TRBV7-2, the J gene TRBJ2-1; 7 nucleotides align to TRBD1. V lost 5 bases to trimming and J lost 9 bases; unmatched junction nucleotides: 10. In germline, CDR1 is SGHTA, CDR2 FQGNSA. There are 14 residues in the CDR3. This CDR3 reads CASSPRRQGSEQFF. The CDR3 DNA is TGTGCCAGCAGCCCGCGGCGACAGGGTAGTGAGCAGTTCTTC. The whole variable domain, remainder taken from reference TRBV7-2 and TRBJ2-1, is GAGVSQSPSNKVTEKGKDVELRCDPISGHTALYWYRQSLGQGLEFLIYFQGNSAPDKSGLPSDRFSAERTGGSVSTLTIQRTQQEDSAVYLCASSPRRQGSEQFFGPGTRLTVL.

The V and J genes are TRBV2 and TRBJ2-1; weak D call: TRBD2 (6 bases). With 5 bases removed from V and 9 bases from J, the gap between germline ends came to 11 bases. Germline values: CDR1 SNHLY, CDR2 FYNNEI. The CDR3 totals 12 residues. This CDR3 reads CASSRTSLEQFF. The CDR3 DNA follows: TGTGCCAGCAGTAGAACTAGCCTTGAGCAGTTCTTC.

This rearrangement joins TRBV6-1 to TRBJ1-5; maybe TRBD1 (6 bases). Per the germline V gene, CDR1 is MNHNS and CDR2 is SASEGT. CDR3 length: 15 amino acids. The germline V and J ends were trimmed by 7 bases and 1 base, with 14 bases remaining between them. The CDR3 protein is CASTYLRGSNQPQHF. The CDR3 region has the DNA TGTGCCAGCACCTACCTGAGGGGGAGCAATCAGCCCCAGCATTTT.

The chain has TRBV4-3 and TRBJ1-3, with a weak D call TRBD1 (6 bases). The CDR3 is 16 residues long. Germline assignment: CDR1 LGHNA and CDR2 YSLEER. V was cut by 3 bases and J by 4 bases, with 16 bases left in between. CDR3 sequence (DNA): TGCGCCAGCAGCCACACACCCCGGGGACACGGAAACACCATATATTTT. This encodes CASSHTPRGHGNTIYF.

The V and J genes are TRBV7-9 and TRBJ2-7; TRBD2 might be the D (5 bases). Per the germline V gene, CDR1 is SEHNR and CDR2 is FQNEAQ (reference sequence). This CDR3 is 15 amino acids long. Deletions cut 7 bases from V and 1 base from J, with 17 bases between. The CDR3: CASTPGGRTSYEQYF. The CDR3 DNA reads TGTGCCAGCACCCCCGGAGGCCGGACTTCCTACGAGCAGTACTTC.

The J gene is TRBJ1-4, the V gene TRBV6-1, with D tentatively TRBD1 (5 bases). CDR1 and CDR2 (germline): MNHNS, SASEGT. V was trimmed by 3 bases and J by 2 bases, leaving 10 bases between them. The CDR3 is 15 amino acids. CDR3 region: CASSESAGTNEKLFF. CDR3 DNA: TGTGCCAGCAGTGAGTCGGCAGGGACTAATGAAAAACTGTTTTTT.

V and J are TRBV6-6 and TRBJ2-3; D remains unclear. This CDR3 is built from 12 residues. V was shortened by 2 bases and J by 4 bases, with 4 bases between the two germline ends. CDR1 is MNHNY, CDR2 SVGAGI, per germline (reference sequence). This CDR3 is CASSYPADTQYF. Written as DNA, the CDR3 is TGTGCCAGCAGTTACCCCGCAGATACGCAGTATTTT.

The V gene is TRBV9, the J gene TRBJ1-2, with 9 nucleotides matching TRBD1. Trimming cost V 3 bases and J 4 bases; bases outside gene matches: 7. Germline values: CDR1 SGDLS, CDR2 YYNGEE. The CDR3 extends over 15 amino acids. CDR3 residues: CASSGLGTGTYGYTF. The CDR3 DNA sequence: TGTGCCAGCAGCGGTTTAGGGACAGGGACCTATGGCTACACCTTC.

This rearrangement joins TRBV7-8 to TRBJ1-4; TRBD1 matches 12 bases. Germline V gene sequence: CDR1 SGHVS, CDR2 FQNEAQ. The V gene end was trimmed by 8 bases and the J gene end by 10 bases; junction bases not matched to a gene: 8. The CDR3 contains 14 residues. The CDR3 reads CASGRGTGGGKLFF. The CDR3 DNA sequence: TGTGCCAGCGGTCGGGGGACAGGGGGCGGAAAACTGTTTTTT.

This clone has only a few counts. J is TRBJ1-1 and V is TRBV13, with TRBD1 matching over 7 bases. CDR3 length: 15 amino acids. The V and J ends lost 5 bases and 1 base, in that order; junction bases with no gene match: 7. The germline V gene encodes CDR1 PRHDT and CDR2 FYEKMQ (reference sequence). CDR3 nucleotide sequence: TGTGCCAGCAGCGGAACAGGGGAAACGAACACTGAAGCTTTCTTT. This encodes CASSGTGETNTEAFF.

This clone appeared a single time. The CDR3 sequence: CASRPLAGGSTDTQYF. The CDR3 DNA sequence: TGTGCCAGTAGGCCCTTGGCGGGAGGAAGCACAGATACGCAGTATTTT. V and J are TRBV19 and TRBJ2-3; 8 bases line up with TRBD2. V dropped 6 bases and J dropped 0; count of bases not matched to a gene: 8. Germline assignment: CDR1 LNHDA and CDR2 SQIVND (reference sequence). This CDR3 is 16 amino acids long.

V and J are TRBV19 and TRBJ1-5; TRBD1 might be the D (5 bases). V lost 5 bases to trimming and J lost 2 bases, with 13 bases between them. The CDR3 is 15 residues long. Per the germline V gene, CDR1 is LNHDA and CDR2 is SQIVND (reference sequence). The CDR3 reads CASSPQGRGNQPQHF. DNA of the CDR3: TGTGCCAGTAGTCCCCAGGGCAGGGGCAATCAGCCCCAGCATTTT.

The V and J genes are TRBV5-1 and TRBJ2-5, with TRBD1 matching 11 bases. Germline lookup yields CDR1 SGHRS and CDR2 YFSETQ. With V trimmed by 4 bases and J by 2 bases, 7 bases remained unmatched. The CDR3 spans 16 residues. The CDR3 loop is CASSGGTGGPQETQYF. The CDR3 bases are TGCGCCAGCAGCGGGGGGACAGGGGGTCCGCAAGAGACCCAGTACTTC.

The genes are TRBV7-2 and TRBJ2-7, with 8 positions matching TRBD1. The CDR3 loop spans 15 amino acids. The trim removed 5 bases at V and 2 bases at J, leaving 8 bases unmatched. Looked up from germline, CDR1 is SGHTA and CDR2 is FQGNSA. CDR3 in amino acids: CASSAAGTGPYEQYV. The CDR3 DNA is TGTGCCAGCAGCGCAGCCGGGACAGGACCCTACGAGCAGTACGTC.

This clone turned up a few times. V usage is TRBV6-6 and J usage is TRBJ1-1, with D possibly being TRBD1 (5 bases). V gave up 4 bases and J gave up 2 bases, with 14 bases separating them. CDR3 length: 15 amino acids. Germline CDR1 MNHNY, CDR2 SVGAGI (reference sequence). The CDR3 loop reads CASSSPRGTNTEAFF. CDR3 DNA: TGTGCCAGCAGTTCCCCTCGGGGGACCAACACTGAAGCTTTCTTT.

This chain connects TRBV6-5 to TRBJ1-1; maybe TRBD1 (5 bases). This CDR3 spans 15 amino acids. Germline assignment: CDR1 MNHEY and CDR2 SVGAGI. V shed 10 bases and J shed 2 bases, with 20 bases lying between them. This chain's CDR3 is CATFPPQDTNTEAFF. The CDR3 DNA follows: TGTGCCACCTTCCCGCCCCAGGACACCAACACTGAAGCTTTCTTT.

The rearrangement joins TRBV5-4 to TRBJ2-2; 10 nucleotides agree with TRBD2. J lost 6 bases, V lost 4 bases, and 15 bases had no gene match. The CDR3 is 18 residues long. CDR1 SGHNT and CDR2 YYREEE come from the germline V gene (reference sequence). CDR3 bases: TGTGCCAGCAGCCCCCCCGGGGGGAGCGGGAGGGCCCCCGGGGAGCTGTTTTTT. Translating gives CASSPPGGSGRAPGELFF.

CDR3 sequence (DNA): TGTGCCAACAACAATGAGCAGTTCTTC. Encoded protein: CANNNEQFF. The chain combines TRBV6-1 with TRBJ2-1; D unresolved. Trimming stripped 10 bases from V and 5 bases from J, with 3 bases between. The CDR3 extends over 9 amino acids. Germline V CDR1 and CDR2: MNHNS, SASEGT.

In its sample, this clone was seen once. The genes are TRBV9 and TRBJ1-2, with 8 positions matching TRBD1. CDR1 SGDLS and CDR2 YYNGEE come from the germline V gene. J gave up 3 bases and V 0 bases, and 4 bases lay outside the gene matches. The CDR3 is made up of 15 amino acids. The CDR3 DNA reads TGTGCCAGCAGCGTAGGGGACAGGATAGACTATGGCTACACCTTC. It specifies CASSVGDRIDYGYTF.

The chain recombines TRBV7-8 with TRBJ1-2, with D possibly being TRBD1 (5 bases). This CDR3 comprises 13 residues. The V gene's germline CDR1 is SGHVS and CDR2 FQNEAQ. Trimming pared 1 base from V and 8 bases from J, leaving 11 bases between. CDR3 sequence (DNA): TGTGCCAGCAGCTTAGAGGGCAGGGCGGGCTACACCTTC. Its protein product is CASSLEGRAGYTF.

The genes are TRBV6-1 and TRBJ1-5; TRBD1 aligns across 7 bases. Trimming cost V 6 bases and J 0 bases; bases outside gene matches: 5. The germline gives CDR1 MNHNS, CDR2 SASEGT. This CDR3 has 15 amino acids. The CDR3 sequence: CASSPTGSSNQPQHF. CDR3 DNA sequence: TGTGCCAGCAGCCCGACAGGGAGTAGCAATCAGCCCCAGCATTTT.

V gene TRBV15 combines with J gene TRBJ2-1; 8 nucleotides match TRBD1. Germline loops: CDR1 LNHNV, CDR2 YYDKDF (reference sequence). The CDR3 covers 16 residues. Trimming took 1 base from V and 2 from J; bases not matched to a gene: 4. CDR3 amino acids: CATSRGGQAPYNEQFF. The DNA for the CDR3 is TGTGCCACCAGCAGAGGGGGACAGGCTCCCTACAATGAGCAGTTCTTC.

This chain joins TRBV10-2 and TRBJ2-3, with D perhaps TRBD2 (6 bases). Germline lookup yields CDR1 WSHSY and CDR2 SAAADI. V gave up 2 bases and J gave up 5 bases, with 14 bases separating them. The CDR3 length is 15 residues. The CDR3 DNA reads as TGCGCCAGCAGTGAGGGACTATTCCCCGGAGATACGCAGTATTTT. Its protein product is CASSEGLFPGDTQYF.

The chain links TRBV7-9 to TRBJ1-3; possible D gene TRBD1, 6 bases. Germline V gene lookup returns CDR1 SEHNR and CDR2 FQNEAQ (reference sequence). Trimming removed 1 base at V and 2 bases at J, with 6 bases between. This CDR3 contains 14 residues. CDR3: CASSLDRAGNTIYF. CDR3 DNA: TGTGCCAGCAGCTTAGACAGGGCTGGAAACACCATATATTTT.

The J gene is TRBJ2-5, the V gene TRBV5-1, with D perhaps matching TRBD2 (6 bases). Germline V CDR1 and CDR2: SGHRS, YFSETQ. Trimming removed 4 bases from V and 0 bases from J, with 13 bases in between. This CDR3 has 15 amino acids. The CDR3 spells CASSGGAAYQETQYF. As DNA, the CDR3 is TGCGCCAGCAGCGGCGGGGCGGCGTACCAAGAGACCCAGTACTTC.

The rearrangement links TRBV18 to TRBJ2-5; a weak D match, TRBD2 (6 bases). V lost 1 base to trimming and J lost 6 bases, with 15 bases between them. This CDR3 spans 15 amino acids. Per germline, CDR1 KGHSH and CDR2 LQKENI. CDR3 amino acids: CASSPLRDPGKTQYF. The CDR3 DNA reads TGTGCCAGCTCACCACTGCGGGATCCGGGAAAGACCCAGTACTTC. The full variable domain, its missing parts supplied by reference TRBV18 and TRBJ2-5, is NAGVMQNPRHLVRRRGQEARLRCSPMKGHSHVYWYRQLPEEGLKFMVYLQKENIIDESGMPKERFSAEFPKEGPSILRIQQVVRGDSAAYFCASSPLRDPGKTQYFGPGTRLLVL.